Following are 16 T cell receptor beta chains from one sample sequenced in a study of blood T cell repertoires in COVID-19. Measured with immunoSEQ multiplex PCR; TCRdb has only the in-frame clones, and not every one. The sample records 20,000 to 25,000 clones, about nine tenths being singletons. Sequencing was done on a sample of peripheral blood. These receptors came from a human donor with active COVID-19. The donor label of this sample is uncertain.

The CDR3 loop reads CASSILEPYSPLHF. The DNA of the CDR3 is TGTGCCAGTAGTATCCTAGAACCGTATTCACCCCTCCACTTT. The rearrangement uses TRBV19 and TRBJ1-6; no clear D gene. Germline lookup yields CDR1 LNHDA and CDR2 SQIVND (reference sequence). CDR3 length equals 14 residues. V was shortened by 3 bases and J by 8 bases, with 11 bases between the two germline ends.

This clone was counted once. V gene TRBV18 combines with J gene TRBJ1-4; D might be TRBD1 (6 bases). Germline CDR1 reads KGHSH; CDR2 reads LQKENI. There are 16 residues in the CDR3. Trimming pared 3 bases from V and 7 bases from J, leaving 18 bases between. The CDR3 nucleotides are TGTGCCAGCTCACCCATACGTGCGGGGGGCATTGAAAAACTGTTTTTT. Translating gives CASSPIRAGGIEKLFF.

The chain couples TRBV3-1 (or the pseudogene TRBV3-2) to TRBJ2-1, with TRBD2 matching 7 bases. The CDR3 totals 17 residues. The germline CDR1 and CDR2 sequences are LGHDT and YNNKEL (reference sequence). Trimming removed 1 base from V and 2 bases from J; junction bases left unmatched: 8. The CDR3 here is CASSQVFSGFAYNEQFF. CDR3 DNA sequence: TGTGCCAGCAGCCAAGTGTTTAGCGGGTTCGCCTACAATGAGCAGTTCTTC.

The chain combines TRBV18 with TRBJ1-2; a weak D match, TRBD1 (5 bases). CDR1 and CDR2 from the germline V gene are KGHSH and LQKENI. The CDR3 is 14 residues long. The V end was cut by 5 bases, the J end by 8 bases, with 18 bases between. In DNA form, the CDR3 reads TGTGCCAGCTCAGGGGGGACCCGGCAGTACGGCTACACCTTC. It is translated as CASSGGTRQYGYTF.

The V and J genes are TRBV7-6 and TRBJ2-3, with 9 positions matching TRBD2. Germline V CDR1 and CDR2: SGHVS, FNYEAQ. The CDR3 length is 15 residues. With 5 bases clipped from V and 1 base from J, the junction kept 4 bases outside the gene matches. The CDR3 spells CASSPLAGGTDTQYF. CDR3 nucleotides: TGTGCCAGCAGCCCCTTAGCGGGGGGCACAGATACGCAGTATTTT.

The gene calls are TRBV7-9 and TRBJ1-4, with 12 bases identical to TRBD1. Trimming took 5 bases from V and 6 from J; bases not matched to a gene: 10. The CDR3 has 17 amino acids. Germline CDR1 is SEHNR and CDR2 is FQNEAQ (reference sequence). This chain's CDR3 is CASSAGTGGLGDEKLFF. CDR3 sequence (DNA): TGTGCCAGCAGCGCCGGGACAGGGGGCCTCGGGGATGAAAAACTGTTTTTT.

This clone was seen only a few times. The gene calls are TRBV29-1 and TRBJ1-2; D is undetermined. The ends were cut back, 7 bases at V and 8 bases at J, with 17 bases in the middle. This CDR3 has 12 residues. The germline gives CDR1 SQVTM, CDR2 ANQGSEA. CDR3 in amino acids: CSALEGLGGYTF. CDR3 sequence (DNA): TGCAGCGCCCTGGAGGGCCTGGGAGGCTACACCTTC.

This chain joins TRBV7-6 and TRBJ2-7; the match to TRBD2 covers 8 bases. The CDR3 is made up of 15 amino acids. V dropped 1 base and J dropped 2; count of bases not matched to a gene: 4. Germline V CDR1 and CDR2: SGHVS, FNYEAQ. The CDR3 nucleotides are TGTGCCAGCAGCTTAGATGGGACTAGAGCCTACGAGCAGTACTTC. Translating it yields CASSLDGTRAYEQYF.

The gene calls are TRBV21-1 and TRBJ2-3; TRBD2, as called in the table, went unchecked against the DNA. TRBV21-1 is labeled a pseudogene. CDR3 length equals 16 residues. CDR3 nucleotides: TGTGCCAGCAGCAAACCCAGCGGGGGGGCGAAAGATACGCAGTATTTT. Its translation: CASSKPSGGAKDTQYF.

The CDR3 sequence is CASSLLAGDPYEQYF. The CDR3 DNA reads as TGTGCCAGCAGCTTATTAGCGGGAGATCCGTACGAGCAGTACTTC. The chain is built from TRBV7-9 and TRBJ2-7; TRBD2 matches at 9 bases. The trim removed 2 bases at V and 4 bases at J, leaving 6 bases unmatched. Germline CDR1 is SEHNR and CDR2 is FQNEAQ (reference sequence). This CDR3 comprises 15 residues.

CDR3 amino acids: CASSPISGQETQYF. DNA for the CDR3: TGTGCCAGTAGTCCAATTTCGGGTCAAGAGACCCAGTACTTC. J is TRBJ2-5 and V is TRBV19; D not certain. V was pared by 5 bases and J by 2 bases, with 12 bases between. Looked up from germline, CDR1 is LNHDA and CDR2 is SQIVND (reference sequence). This CDR3 contains 14 residues.

This clone was found once. The chain employs TRBV7-6 and TRBJ1-2; D perhaps matches TRBD1 (5 bases). Trimming stripped 5 bases from V and 6 bases from J, with 13 bases between. The CDR3 is 13 residues long. The germline CDR1 and CDR2 sequences are SGHVS and FNYEAQ. The CDR3 DNA sequence: TGTGCCAGCAGCCCCTCGCCCAGGGATGGCTACACCTTC. Translation: CASSPSPRDGYTF.

The chain has TRBV18 and TRBJ2-7, with 13 bases aligning to TRBD2. Germline-derived CDR1 and CDR2 are KGHSH and LQKENI. Unmatched junction bases numbered 6, after V lost 0 bases and J lost 4 bases. This CDR3 spans 17 amino acids. This CDR3 is CASSPPVSLAGGYEQYF. CDR3 in DNA: TGTGCCAGCTCACCACCGGTCTCACTAGCGGGAGGGTACGAGCAGTACTTC.

This chain links TRBV29-1 with TRBJ2-3; 7 positions match TRBD2. This CDR3 region has 12 residues. V was pared by 4 bases and J by 5 bases, with 3 bases of the junction left unmatched. Germline V lookup: CDR1 SQVTM, CDR2 ANQGSEA. This chain's CDR3 is CSVGGGGDTQYF. The CDR3 nucleotides are TGCAGCGTTGGGGGGGGTGGAGATACGCAGTATTTT.

A single count supports this clone. The V and J genes are TRBV11-2 and TRBJ2-1, with D possibly TRBD2 on 6 matching bases. The CDR3 is 15 amino acids. Trimming left V 1 base short and J 4 bases short, with 11 bases between. Germline V gene lookup returns CDR1 SGHAT and CDR2 FQNNGV. The CDR3, as DNA: TGTGCCAGCAGCTTAGCCGGGACTGGATACAATGAGCAGTTCTTC. This translates into CASSLAGTGYNEQFF.

J is TRBJ2-5 and V is TRBV3-1 (or the pseudogene TRBV3-2); weak D call: TRBD1 (6 bases). In germline, CDR1 is LGHDT, CDR2 YNNKEL (reference sequence). CDR3 size: 11 residues. V was shortened by 8 bases and J by 3 bases, with 7 bases between the two germline ends. The CDR3 sequence: CASGQKETQYF. DNA for the CDR3: TGTGCCAGCGGACAGAAAGAGACCCAGTACTTC.